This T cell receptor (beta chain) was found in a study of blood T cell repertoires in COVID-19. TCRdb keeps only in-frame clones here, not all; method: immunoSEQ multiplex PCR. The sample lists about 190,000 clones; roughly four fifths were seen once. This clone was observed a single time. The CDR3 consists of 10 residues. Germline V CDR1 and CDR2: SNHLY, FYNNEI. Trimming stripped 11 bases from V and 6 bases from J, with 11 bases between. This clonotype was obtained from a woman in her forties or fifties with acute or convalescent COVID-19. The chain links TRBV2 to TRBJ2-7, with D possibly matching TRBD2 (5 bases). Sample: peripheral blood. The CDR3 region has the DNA TGTGCCGCTCAAGGGAGCGAGCAGTACTTC. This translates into CAAQGSEQYF.